Listed below are T cell receptor beta chains from one sample, sequenced in a study of Ad26.COV2.S vaccination and SARS-CoV-2 variants. Profiled with immunoSEQ multiplex PCR; TCRdb holds only in-frame clones, not every one. The profile shows 510,000 or so clones, 87% of them singletons. Sequenced material: peripheral blood, taken in a trial of Ad26.COV2.S vaccine versus placebo. The receptors were sampled from a person aged 18-65 years who received the Ad26.COV2.S COVID-19 vaccine or a placebo. Both conserved end residues are part of each CDR3. The D gene is left open where the match is weak. The size of a clone is reported for some rows only, either as once, few or many, or as a class for expanded clones.

v_gene	abundance	d_gene	j_gene	len	CDR3aa	CDR3nt
TRBV18	NA	NA	TRBJ1-2	13	CASSPRDESGYTF	TGTGCCAGCTCACCTAGGGACGAGAGTGGCTACACCTTC
TRBV14	NA	NA	TRBJ2-7	13	CASSQTGWYEQYF	TGTGCCAGCAGCCAGACAGGTTGGTACGAGCAGTACTTC
TRBV30	once	NA	TRBJ1-2	12	CAWSAIGDGYTF	TGTGCCTGGAGTGCCATTGGGGATGGCTACACCTTC
TRBV7-3	NA	NA	TRBJ2-3	15	CASRTSGLGTDTQYF	TGTGCCAGCAGAACCTCCGGGCTAGGCACAGATACGCAGTATTTT
TRBV7-2	NA	NA	TRBJ2-1	15	CASSYQPKGADEQFF	TGTGCCAGCAGCTACCAGCCTAAAGGGGCGGATGAGCAGTTCTTC
TRBV6-2/TRBV6-3	NA	NA	TRBJ2-3	14	CASSAGTPSDTQYF	TGTGCCAGCAGTGCCGGGACCCCCTCCGATACGCAGTATTTT
TRBV2	NA	NA	TRBJ1-6	14	CASKNSPNNSPLHF	TGTGCCAGCAAGAACAGCCCCAATAATTCACCCCTCCACTTT
TRBV3-1/TRBV3-2	NA	NA	TRBJ2-2	16	CASSQEYGAGTGELFF	TGTGCCAGCAGCCAAGAGTACGGGGCCGGCACCGGGGAGCTGTTTTTT
TRBV30	NA	TRBD2	TRBJ2-4	15	CACGTSGRVRNIQYF	TGTGCCTGCGGGACTAGCGGGAGGGTAAGAAACATTCAGTACTTC
TRBV24-1	once	TRBD2	TRBJ2-2	19	CATSSSPTSGRAGTGELFF	TGTGCCACCAGTTCGAGCCCAACTAGCGGGAGGGCCGGCACCGGGGAGCTGTTTTTT
TRBV4-3	NA	TRBD2	TRBJ2-1	17	CASSQALPSGRDNEQFF	TGCGCCAGCAGCCAAGCCCTCCCTAGCGGGAGAGACAATGAGCAGTTCTTC
TRBV30	NA	TRBD2	TRBJ2-3	11	CAWGGLGTQYF	TGTGCCTGGGGGGGACTAGGTACGCAGTATTTT
TRBV5-4	NA	TRBD1	TRBJ2-1	15	CASSFGGQAYNEQFF	TGTGCCAGCAGCTTTGGCGGACAGGCATACAATGAGCAGTTCTTC
TRBV9	NA	NA	TRBJ2-5	12	CASSVVGETQYF	TGTGCCAGCAGCGTAGTGGGAGAGACCCAGTACTTC
TRBV7-3	NA	NA	TRBJ2-3	13	CASSSESGNTQYF	TGTGCCAGCAGTAGCGAGAGTGGGAATACGCAGTATTTT
TRBV2	once	NA	TRBJ2-5	13	CASSEYGQETQYF	TGTGCCAGCAGTGAATATGGCCAAGAGACCCAGTACTTC
TRBV30	NA	NA	TRBJ1-1	13	CAWTGSMNTEAFF	TGTGCCTGGACTGGCTCAATGAACACTGAAGCTTTCTTT
TRBV11-3	NA	NA	TRBJ2-1	12	CASSLLSTEQFF	TGTGCCAGCAGCCTTCTAAGCACTGAGCAGTTCTTC
TRBV23-1	NA	TRBD1	TRBJ1-1	14	CASSWDRVYTEAFF	TGCGCCAGCAGCTGGGACAGGGTCTACACTGAAGCTTTCTTT
TRBV7-3	NA	NA	TRBJ2-3	13	CASSSRGADTQYF	TGTGCCAGCAGCTCCCGGGGCGCAGATACGCAGTATTTT
TRBV2	NA	NA	TRBJ1-5	17	CASSEASQSGGNQPQHF	TGTGCCAGCAGTGAAGCTTCCCAATCGGGAGGCAATCAGCCCCAGCATTTT
TRBV7-9	NA	NA	TRBJ2-3	16	CASSSLGGPDTDTQYF	TGTGCCAGCAGCTCGCTGGGCGGGCCCGACACAGATACGCAGTATTTT
TRBV11-2	NA	NA	TRBJ1-5	13	CASSLYADQPQHF	TGTGCCAGCAGCTTATACGCGGATCAGCCCCAGCATTTT
TRBV5-4	NA	TRBD2	TRBJ2-5	16	CASSISGGRAGETQYF	TGTGCCAGCAGCATATCCGGCGGGAGGGCCGGGGAGACCCAGTACTTC
TRBV30	NA	TRBD1	TRBJ2-1	12	CAWTHIGQGKFF	TGTGCCTGGACCCATATCGGACAGGGGAAGTTCTTC
TRBV3-1/TRBV3-2	NA	NA	TRBJ2-1	14	CASSPTWFQNEQFF	TGTGCCAGCAGTCCTACGTGGTTCCAAAATGAGCAGTTCTTC
TRBV6-1	NA	NA	TRBJ1-6	15	CASSETAVHNSPLHF	TGTGCCAGCAGTGAAACAGCGGTTCATAATTCACCCCTCCACTTT
TRBV9	NA	TRBD2	TRBJ2-7	14	CASSAGTITYEQYF	TGTGCCAGCAGCGCCGGGACTATAACCTACGAGCAGTACTTC
TRBV20-1	once	NA	TRBJ1-4	11	CSASGFEKLFF	TGCAGTGCCTCGGGGTTTGAAAAACTGTTTTTT
TRBV7-9	NA	NA	TRBJ1-1	15	CASSLGAGRDTEAFF	TGTGCCAGCAGCTTAGGGGCAGGGAGAGACACTGAAGCTTTCTTT
TRBV9	NA	NA	TRBJ2-7	15	CASSEGLGGAYEQYF	TGTGCCAGCAGCGAGGGCCTCGGTGGCGCTTACGAGCAGTACTTC
TRBV3-1/TRBV3-2	NA	NA	TRBJ2-7	15	CASSQAPFPSHEQYF	TGTGCCAGCAGCCAAGCTCCGTTTCCTTCCCACGAGCAGTACTTC
TRBV30	NA	TRBD1	TRBJ1-6	17	CAWSVKGAGLVGSPLHF	TGTGCCTGGAGTGTAAAGGGGGCGGGACTGGTCGGTTCACCCCTCCACTTT
TRBV9	NA	TRBD1	TRBJ1-2	13	CASSRGQGEGYTF	TGTGCCAGCAGCCGGGGACAGGGGGAAGGCTACACCTTC
TRBV5-5	many	TRBD1	TRBJ1-3	16	CASSGSGTGAGNTIYF	TGTGCCAGCAGCGGATCCGGGACAGGGGCTGGAAACACCATATATTTT
TRBV9	NA	TRBD2	TRBJ2-1	18	CASSVGGTSGKLGNEQFF	TGTGCCAGCAGCGTAGGGGGGACTAGCGGCAAGCTCGGCAATGAGCAGTTCTTC
TRBV7-8	few	NA	TRBJ1-1	12	CASSPTGKRAFF	TGTGCCAGCAGCCCAACCGGGAAGAGAGCTTTCTTT
TRBV18	NA	TRBD1	TRBJ1-2	15	CASSPPGQASYGYTF	TGTGCCAGCTCACCACCGGGACAGGCCAGCTATGGCTACACCTTC
TRBV19	once	NA	TRBJ2-7	15	CASSPRGDFTYEQYF	TGTGCCAGTAGTCCCCGTGGGGATTTCACCTACGAGCAGTACTTC
TRBV11-3	NA	NA	TRBJ2-2	15	CASSHNRGGAGELFF	TGTGCCAGCAGCCACAACAGGGGCGGGGCCGGGGAGCTGTTTTTT
TRBV11-2	NA	TRBD1	TRBJ2-2	14	CASSLRGPTGELFF	TGTGCCAGCAGCTTAAGGGGGCCGACCGGGGAGCTGTTTTTT
TRBV2	once	TRBD1	TRBJ2-3	15	CASSEANRGADTQYF	TGTGCCAGCAGTGAAGCGAACAGGGGGGCAGATACGCAGTATTTT
TRBV18	once	NA	TRBJ1-2	15	CASSSSGSFSYGYTF	TGTGCCAGCTCGTCTTCAGGGTCGTTTAGCTATGGCTACACCTTC
TRBV29-1	NA	NA	TRBJ1-5	13	CSAKDSSGQPQHF	TGCAGCGCCAAGGACAGTTCTGGACAGCCCCAGCATTTT
TRBV27	NA	NA	TRBJ2-7	13	CASRERSAYEQYF	TGTGCCAGCAGGGAGCGGTCCGCCTACGAGCAGTACTTC
TRBV5-5	NA	NA	TRBJ1-1	13	CASRGLGNTEAFF	TGTGCCAGCAGAGGTCTAGGGAACACTGAAGCTTTCTTT
TRBV4-2	many	TRBD1	TRBJ1-6	15	CASSPRDSPHSPLHF	TGTGCCAGCAGCCCGCGGGACAGCCCACACTCACCCCTCCACTTT
TRBV28	many	NA	TRBJ1-1	13	CASSLVTKGSAFF	TGTGCCAGCAGTTTAGTCACCAAGGGTTCCGCTTTCTTT
TRBV6-2/TRBV6-3	few	NA	TRBJ1-5	14	CASSPVLGGQPQHF	TGTGCCAGCAGTCCGGTTCTAGGGGGACAGCCCCAGCATTTT
TRBV7-8	NA	TRBD2	TRBJ2-7	13	CASSFREGDEQYF	TGTGCCAGCAGCTTTCGGGAGGGAGACGAGCAGTACTTC
TRBV28	NA	NA	TRBJ2-2	13	CASRGQNTGELFF	TGTGCCAGCAGGGGACAGAACACCGGGGAGCTGTTTTTT
TRBV6-6	once	NA	TRBJ2-7	14	CASSYGGATYEQYF	TGTGCCAGCAGTTATGGGGGAGCCACCTACGAGCAGTACTTC